The rows below give T cell receptor beta chains drawn from one sample of a study of cytomegalovirus exposure and HLA in healthy donors. TCRdb keeps only in-frame clones here, not all; method: immunoSEQ multiplex PCR. In the table there are hundreds of thousands of clones, approximately 79% of which are singletons. Sequencing input: PBMCs. The receptors derive from a male donor in good health and CMV-seronegative. CDR3s include the opening cysteine and the closing phenylalanine or tryptophan. The order of the fields is CDR3 length, V gene, CDR3 protein.

14,TRBV5-4,CASSLAGGTYEQYF
15,TRBV27,CASSPQVGRVSEQYF
16,TRBV6-6,CASSSSSGGAYNEQFF
13,TRBV27,CASSPTANYGYTF
14,TRBV2,CARTLGLNTGELFF
15,TRBV5-1,CASRNPGGRNSPLHF
16,TRBV15,CATSRAGAGARETQYF
19,TRBV7-9,CASSSLILWDTRNTDTQYF
15,TRBV5-6,CASSPRTGYTDTQYF
15,TRBV13,CASSLALAGSYEQYF
14,TRBV6-5,CASSLGQGYTEAFF
15,TRBV21-1,CASSRGLAGIDEQYF
12,TRBV6-5,CAAGQGTDTQYF
15,TRBV27,CASSSFSGSGNEQFF
15,TRBV11-2,CASSLVERGFYEQYF